A selection of T cell receptor beta chains follows, all from one sample in a study of blood T cell repertoires in COVID-19. Sequenced by immunoSEQ multiplex PCR; TCRdb stores in-frame clones only, minus some. In the table there are more than 300,000 clones, around 87% of which are singletons. Specimen: PBMCs or T cells enriched from blood (not recorded which). Every receptor here comes from a man aged 35 to 55 in a cohort exposed to, infected with or recovered from COVID-19 (not recorded which). Each CDR3 is given with its conserved first and last residue. A D gene is named only where the DNA matches it firmly. Clone size is shown for a subset of rows, as once, few, many or a class of expanded clone.

size: -
V: TRBV5-5
D: -
J: TRBJ2-7
CDR3: CASSLGASADYEQYF
DNA: TGTGCCAGCAGCTTGGGGGCTAGCGCGGACTACGAGCAGTACTTC

size: -
V: TRBV27
D: TRBD1
J: TRBJ1-2
CDR3: CASSEQGTYGYTF
DNA: TGTGCCAGCAGTGAACAGGGGACCTATGGCTACACCTTC

size: -
V: TRBV6-4
D: TRBD1
J: TRBJ2-3
CDR3: CASSSGQGSTDTQYF
DNA: TGTGCCAGCAGTTCGGGACAGGGGAGCACAGATACGCAGTATTTT

size: -
V: TRBV30
D: TRBD1
J: TRBJ1-2
CDR3: CAWSVTGAGYTF
DNA: TGTGCCTGGAGTGTAACAGGGGCTGGCTACACCTTC

size: -
V: TRBV5-4
D: -
J: TRBJ2-1
CDR3: CASSLEGSEQFF
DNA: TGTGCCAGCAGCTTGGAGGGGTCTGAGCAGTTCTTC

size: -
V: TRBV2
D: -
J: TRBJ1-4
CDR3: CASSPFGGANNEKLFF
DNA: TGTGCCAGCAGTCCATTTGGGGGGGCCAATAATGAAAAACTGTTTTTT

size: -
V: TRBV28
D: TRBD1
J: TRBJ2-1
CDR3: CASSSRTGKTHNEQFF
DNA: TGTGCCAGCAGTTCCCGGACAGGGAAGACCCACAATGAGCAGTTCTTC

size: -
V: TRBV20-1
D: TRBD2
J: TRBJ2-1
CDR3: CSASPGLEAYNEQFF
DNA: TGCAGTGCTAGTCCTGGACTAGAGGCCTACAATGAGCAGTTCTTC

size: few
V: TRBV7-9
D: -
J: TRBJ1-2
CDR3: CASSLTGFNGYTF
DNA: TGTGCCAGCAGCCTCACAGGGTTTAATGGCTACACCTTC

size: -
V: TRBV4-1
D: -
J: TRBJ2-3
CDR3: CASSQDRVNSDTQYF
DNA: TGCGCCAGCAGCCAAGACAGGGTCAATTCAGATACGCAGTATTTT

size: -
V: TRBV15
D: -
J: TRBJ1-5
CDR3: CATSNHRQPQHF
DNA: TGTGCCACCAGCAATCACCGGCAGCCCCAGCATTTT

size: -
V: TRBV28
D: -
J: TRBJ2-1
CDR3: CASSSRGALSSYNEQFF
DNA: TGTGCCAGCAGTTCCCGGGGGGCCTTGAGCTCCTACAATGAGCAGTTCTTC

size: -
V: TRBV5-1
D: TRBD1
J: TRBJ1-6
CDR3: CASSPEQGDSPLHF
DNA: TGCGCCAGCAGCCCGGAGCAGGGGGATTCACCCCTCCACTTT

size: many
V: TRBV6-5
D: -
J: TRBJ1-2
CDR3: CASSYSSFYGYTF
DNA: TGTGCCAGCAGTTACTCGAGTTTTTATGGCTACACCTTC

size: -
V: TRBV11-2
D: -
J: TRBJ2-2
CDR3: CASSRLEINTGELFF
DNA: TGTGCCAGCAGCCGACTTGAGATAAACACCGGGGAGCTGTTTTTT

size: -
V: TRBV28
D: TRBD1
J: TRBJ2-7
CDR3: CASSWSMTGSRGYEQYF
DNA: TGTGCCAGCAGTTGGAGCATGACAGGGTCCCGGGGCTACGAGCAGTACTTC

size: -
V: TRBV19
D: -
J: TRBJ2-7
CDR3: CASSIQASYEQYF
DNA: TGTGCCAGTAGTATCCAGGCTTCCTACGAGCAGTACTTC

size: -
V: TRBV28
D: TRBD2
J: TRBJ2-7
CDR3: CASSGLSGGSYEQYF
DNA: TGTGCCAGCAGTGGGCTAAGCGGGGGATCCTACGAGCAGTACTTC

size: -
V: TRBV7-2
D: -
J: TRBJ1-1
CDR3: CASSLSVQGDEAFF
DNA: TGTGCCAGCAGCTTAAGCGTCCAAGGGGATGAAGCTTTCTTT

size: -
V: TRBV4-1
D: -
J: TRBJ2-2
CDR3: CASSHREATGELFF
DNA: TGCGCCAGCAGCCACAGGGAAGCCACCGGGGAGCTGTTTTTT

size: -
V: TRBV7-9
D: -
J: TRBJ1-1
CDR3: CASSLGSGNTEAFF
DNA: TGTGCCAGCAGCTTAGGTTCAGGGAACACTGAAGCTTTCTTT

size: few
V: TRBV5-1
D: -
J: TRBJ2-1
CDR3: CASSLATAVSYNEQFF
DNA: TGCGCCAGCAGCTTGGCCACTGCGGTATCCTACAATGAGCAGTTCTTC

size: -
V: TRBV7-2
D: TRBD1
J: TRBJ1-2
CDR3: CASSLNPTGGKSGYTF
DNA: TGTGCCAGCAGCTTAAATCCCACAGGGGGGAAGAGTGGCTACACCTTC

size: -
V: TRBV20-1
D: TRBD1
J: TRBJ2-3
CDR3: CSAGTVDTQYF
DNA: TGCAGTGCCGGGACAGTAGATACGCAGTATTTT

size: -
V: TRBV18
D: -
J: TRBJ2-2
CDR3: CASSPPVRTPFSGELFF
DNA: TGTGCCAGCTCACCACCAGTGCGAACCCCTTTTTCCGGGGAGCTGTTTTTT

size: -
V: TRBV25-1
D: -
J: TRBJ1-4
CDR3: CASSGTGEKLFF
DNA: TGTGCCAGCAGTGGCACAGGTGAAAAACTGTTTTTT

size: -
V: TRBV5-1
D: TRBD2
J: TRBJ2-1
CDR3: CASSHRLAGGWDEQFF
DNA: TGCGCCAGCAGCCATAGACTAGCGGGAGGATGGGATGAGCAGTTCTTC

size: -
V: TRBV19
D: TRBD2
J: TRBJ2-3
CDR3: CASSIEGRADTQYF
DNA: TGTGCCAGTAGTATAGAGGGGAGGGCAGATACGCAGTATTTT

size: -
V: TRBV7-9
D: TRBD1
J: TRBJ1-2
CDR3: CASSSRGQVYYGYTF
DNA: TGTGCCAGCAGCTCCCGCGGACAGGTCTACTATGGCTACACCTTC

size: -
V: TRBV9
D: TRBD2
J: TRBJ2-1
CDR3: CASSVAPTSGRGGNEQFF
DNA: TGTGCCAGCAGCGTAGCTCCAACTAGCGGAAGAGGCGGCAATGAGCAGTTCTTC

size: -
V: TRBV5-1
D: TRBD2
J: TRBJ2-3
CDR3: CASSLATSASTDTQYF
DNA: TGCGCCAGCAGCTTGGCCACTAGCGCTAGCACAGATACGCAGTATTTT

size: -
V: TRBV30
D: -
J: TRBJ2-2
CDR3: CAFSRVSNTGELFF
DNA: TGTGCCTTCTCCAGGGTATCGAACACCGGGGAGCTGTTTTTT

size: -
V: TRBV2
D: TRBD2
J: TRBJ2-7
CDR3: CASHWTSGENSYEQYF
DNA: TGTGCCAGCCACTGGACTAGCGGGGAGAACTCCTACGAGCAGTACTTC

size: -
V: TRBV28
D: -
J: TRBJ1-4
CDR3: CASSPRGLSTNEKLFF
DNA: TGTGCCAGCAGTCCTCGCGGGCTATCAACTAATGAAAAACTGTTTTTT

size: -
V: TRBV7-2
D: -
J: TRBJ1-5
CDR3: CASSTQVHQPQHF
DNA: TGTGCCAGCAGCACTCAGGTGCATCAGCCCCAGCATTTT

size: -
V: TRBV6-5
D: TRBD1
J: TRBJ2-5
CDR3: CASTKPGQGQETQYF
DNA: TGTGCCAGCACCAAACCGGGACAGGGACAAGAGACCCAGTACTTC

size: -
V: TRBV6-5
D: TRBD1
J: TRBJ2-3
CDR3: CASRPTGATDTQYF
DNA: TGTGCCAGCAGACCGACAGGGGCCACAGATACGCAGTATTTT

size: -
V: TRBV5-1
D: TRBD2
J: TRBJ2-2
CDR3: CASSLQAGGPSGELFF
DNA: TGCGCCAGCAGCTTGCAAGCGGGAGGGCCGTCCGGGGAGCTGTTTTTT

size: -
V: TRBV7-9
D: TRBD2
J: TRBJ2-3
CDR3: CASSFSQTSGSGTQYF
DNA: TGTGCCAGCAGCTTCTCCCAGACTAGCGGGAGTGGGACGCAGTATTTT

size: -
V: TRBV28
D: -
J: TRBJ1-2
CDR3: CASRTGGGYGYTF
DNA: TGTGCCAGCCGCACTGGGGGAGGGTATGGCTACACCTTC

size: -
V: TRBV4-1
D: -
J: TRBJ2-1
CDR3: CASSSGHGYNEQFF
DNA: TGCGCCAGCAGCTCGGGACACGGTTACAATGAGCAGTTCTTC

size: -
V: TRBV5-1
D: -
J: TRBJ2-5
CDR3: CASRQEQETQYF
DNA: TGCGCCAGCAGGCAGGAACAAGAGACCCAGTACTTC

size: -
V: TRBV7-6
D: -
J: TRBJ2-3
CDR3: CASTPITDTQYF
DNA: TGTGCCAGCACCCCAATTACAGATACGCAGTATTTT

size: -
V: TRBV2
D: TRBD2
J: TRBJ2-1
CDR3: CASSAIAGANEQFF
DNA: TGTGCCAGCAGTGCAATAGCGGGTGCTAATGAGCAGTTCTTC

size: -
V: TRBV3-1/TRBV3-2
D: -
J: TRBJ2-1
CDR3: CASSQGIALYNEQFF
DNA: TGTGCCAGCAGCCAAGGCATTGCGCTTTACAATGAGCAGTTCTTC